A selection of T cell receptor beta chains follows, all from one sample in a study of blood T cell repertoires in COVID-19. Sequencing was performed with immunoSEQ multiplex PCR; in TCRdb, only in-frame clones are kept and a portion is missing. The data contain around 150,000 clones, 87% of them singletons. Sequences were obtained from peripheral blood. All receptors come from a woman aged 55-75 years with active or convalescent COVID-19. CDR3s include the opening cysteine and the closing phenylalanine or tryptophan. The order of the fields is J gene, clone size, V gene, D gene, CDR3 protein, CDR3 DNA. The D gene is left open where the match is weak. Not every row has a clone size; where given, it reads once, few, many or a size class.

j_call: TRBJ1-3; clone_size: NA; v_call: TRBV18; d_call: TRBD1; cdr3_aa: CASSPIVQGSSGNTIYF; cdr3_nt: TGTGCCAGCTCACCCATTGTACAGGGGAGCTCTGGAAACACCATATATTTT
j_call: TRBJ2-1; clone_size: few; v_call: TRBV18; d_call: TRBD2; cdr3_aa: CASSPSGLAGSSSYNEQFF; cdr3_nt: TGTGCCAGCTCACCTTCCGGACTAGCGGGGTCTAGCTCCTACAATGAGCAGTTCTTC
j_call: TRBJ2-7; clone_size: NA; v_call: TRBV5-8; d_call: TRBD1; cdr3_aa: CASSCPGQGLYEQYF; cdr3_nt: TGTGCCAGCAGCTGTCCGGGACAGGGGTTGTACGAGCAGTACTTC
j_call: TRBJ1-6; clone_size: NA; v_call: TRBV6-5; d_call: NA; cdr3_aa: CASSYSGKSYNSPLHF; cdr3_nt: TGTGCCAGCAGTTATTCGGGGAAATCCTATAATTCACCCCTCCACTTT
j_call: TRBJ1-2; clone_size: many; v_call: TRBV6-6; d_call: NA; cdr3_aa: CASLEYPARYGYTF; cdr3_nt: TGTGCCAGCTTGGAGTACCCGGCACGGTATGGCTACACCTTC
j_call: TRBJ2-1; clone_size: NA; v_call: TRBV15; d_call: TRBD1; cdr3_aa: CATSRDRDYNEQFF; cdr3_nt: TGTGCCACCAGCAGGGACAGGGACTACAATGAGCAGTTCTTC
j_call: TRBJ2-6; clone_size: once; v_call: TRBV9; d_call: NA; cdr3_aa: CASSVSGTGANVLTF; cdr3_nt: TGTGCCAGCAGCGTATCAGGAACTGGGGCCAACGTCCTGACTTTC
j_call: TRBJ1-1; clone_size: NA; v_call: TRBV5-1; d_call: NA; cdr3_aa: CASSQTSGNTEAFF; cdr3_nt: TGCGCCAGCAGCCAAACCTCGGGGAACACTGAAGCTTTCTTT
j_call: TRBJ2-5; clone_size: NA; v_call: TRBV28; d_call: NA; cdr3_aa: CASSPPPLSGTQYF; cdr3_nt: TGTGCCAGCAGTCCTCCACCTCTTAGTGGGACCCAGTACTTC
j_call: TRBJ2-3; clone_size: NA; v_call: TRBV4-3; d_call: TRBD2; cdr3_aa: CASSQEASGGADTQYF; cdr3_nt: TGCGCCAGCAGCCAAGAAGCTAGCGGGGGGGCAGATACGCAGTATTTT
j_call: TRBJ1-3; clone_size: few; v_call: TRBV9; d_call: NA; cdr3_aa: CASSVAPGSGNTIYF; cdr3_nt: TGTGCCAGCAGCGTAGCTCCGGGCTCTGGAAACACCATATATTTT
j_call: TRBJ2-3; clone_size: few; v_call: TRBV5-1; d_call: TRBD2; cdr3_aa: CASRLAGVTTDTQYF; cdr3_nt: TGCGCCAGCCGATTAGCGGGGGTCACCACAGATACGCAGTATTTT
j_call: TRBJ1-5; clone_size: NA; v_call: TRBV4-3; d_call: TRBD1; cdr3_aa: CASSQDLAPRDSHRLTQHF; cdr3_nt: TGCGCCAGCAGCCAAGACTTAGCTCCGCGGGACAGCCACCGTCTGACCCAGCATTTT
j_call: TRBJ2-3; clone_size: few; v_call: TRBV10-1; d_call: NA; cdr3_aa: CASSDTMSTSTDTQYF; cdr3_nt: TGCGCCAGCAGTGATACTATGTCAACTAGCACAGATACGCAGTATTTT
j_call: TRBJ1-1; clone_size: NA; v_call: TRBV7-9; d_call: NA; cdr3_aa: CASSPGAWQGITEAFF; cdr3_nt: TGTGCCAGCAGCCCAGGGGCTTGGCAGGGGATTACTGAAGCTTTCTTT
j_call: TRBJ1-1; clone_size: NA; v_call: TRBV2; d_call: NA; cdr3_aa: CASSDKAGNTEAFF; cdr3_nt: TGTGCCAGCAGTGATAAGGCGGGGAACACTGAAGCTTTCTTT
j_call: TRBJ1-6; clone_size: NA; v_call: TRBV11-2; d_call: TRBD1; cdr3_aa: CASSLADRVGSPLHF; cdr3_nt: TGTGCCAGCAGCTTAGCAGACAGGGTGGGCTCACCCCTCCACTTT
j_call: TRBJ2-2; clone_size: NA; v_call: TRBV12-3/TRBV12-4; d_call: NA; cdr3_aa: CASSLRVGELFF; cdr3_nt: TGTGCCAGCAGTCTCCGGGTTGGGGAGCTGTTTTTT
j_call: TRBJ1-2; clone_size: NA; v_call: TRBV29-1; d_call: TRBD1; cdr3_aa: CSVEAQTGVSGYTF; cdr3_nt: TGCAGCGTTGAAGCCCAGACAGGGGTCAGCGGCTACACCTTC
j_call: TRBJ2-2; clone_size: once; v_call: TRBV6-5; d_call: NA; cdr3_aa: CASSYSSGNTGELFF; cdr3_nt: TGTGCCAGCAGTTACTCATCCGGGAACACCGGGGAGCTGTTTTTT
j_call: TRBJ2-7; clone_size: once; v_call: TRBV6-2/TRBV6-3; d_call: NA; cdr3_aa: CASSYSFELVHEQYF; cdr3_nt: TGTGCCAGCAGTTACTCGTTTGAGCTTGTCCACGAGCAGTACTTC
j_call: TRBJ1-2; clone_size: NA; v_call: TRBV27; d_call: TRBD1; cdr3_aa: CASRRPGQGAYGYTF; cdr3_nt: TGTGCCAGCAGACGCCCGGGACAGGGGGCTTATGGCTACACCTTC
j_call: TRBJ1-6; clone_size: NA; v_call: TRBV3-1/TRBV3-2; d_call: TRBD1; cdr3_aa: CASSFSGTGNSPLHF; cdr3_nt: TGTGCCAGCAGCTTCTCCGGGACAGGGAATTCACCCCTCCACTTT
j_call: TRBJ1-6; clone_size: NA; v_call: TRBV11-2; d_call: NA; cdr3_aa: CASSIQGSYNSPLHF; cdr3_nt: TGTGCCAGCAGCATCCAGGGATCCTATAATTCACCCCTCCACTTT
j_call: TRBJ1-2; clone_size: NA; v_call: TRBV4-1; d_call: TRBD1; cdr3_aa: CASRIPGQASYGYTF; cdr3_nt: TGCGCCAGCAGGATTCCGGGACAGGCTTCTTATGGCTACACCTTC
j_call: TRBJ2-7; clone_size: once; v_call: TRBV5-1; d_call: NA; cdr3_aa: CASSAGQSQTYEQYF; cdr3_nt: TGCGCCAGCAGCGCTGGACAATCCCAGACCTACGAGCAGTACTTC
j_call: TRBJ1-5; clone_size: few; v_call: TRBV3-1/TRBV3-2; d_call: TRBD1; cdr3_aa: CASSQGQARQPQHF; cdr3_nt: TGTGCCAGCAGCCAGGGACAGGCGCGTCAGCCCCAGCATTTT
j_call: TRBJ2-3; clone_size: NA; v_call: TRBV27; d_call: TRBD2; cdr3_aa: CASSLGLAGGADTQYF; cdr3_nt: TGTGCCAGCAGTCTAGGACTAGCGGGGGGTGCAGATACGCAGTATTTT
j_call: TRBJ1-4; clone_size: NA; v_call: TRBV2; d_call: TRBD1; cdr3_aa: CASSRDRGREKLFF; cdr3_nt: TGTGCCAGCAGTCGGGACAGGGGTCGGGAAAAACTGTTTTTT